Following are 31 T cell receptor beta chains from one sample sequenced in a study of T cells in localized non-small cell lung cancer. TCRdb keeps only in-frame clones here, not all; method: immunoSEQ multiplex PCR. The profile shows about 27,000 clones, approximately 78% of them singletons. The specimen comprised peripheral blood, sampled before any cancer treatment. These receptors all stem from a woman aged 35 to 70 with stage I lung adenocarcinoma.

This CDR3 reads CASSPPPSGTNYGYTF. The CDR3 DNA is TGTGCCAGCAGTCCCCCCCCCTCCGGGACTAACTATGGCTACACCTTC. The chain is built from TRBV27 and TRBJ1-2; D is uncertain. V gave up 5 bases and J gave up 0 bases, with 16 bases separating them. The CDR3 consists of 16 residues. Germline CDR1 reads MNHEY; CDR2 reads SMNVEV (reference sequence).

The chain is built from TRBV5-6 and TRBJ2-5, with 9 bases lining up with TRBD2. The CDR3 is 14 residues long. Germline lookup yields CDR1 SGHDT and CDR2 YYEEEE. J was trimmed by 3 bases and V by 4 bases; bases with no gene match: 4. CDR3 in DNA: TGTGCCAGCAGCGCGGGGGGGGCTGAAGAGACCCAGTACTTC. Translating gives CASSAGGAEETQYF.

The chain employs TRBV10-3 and TRBJ1-6; D not certain. CDR3 length: 14 amino acids. Germline V CDR1 and CDR2: ENHRY, SYGVKD. Trimming pared 2 bases from V and 3 bases from J, leaving 5 bases between. The CDR3 is CAISEADYNSPLHF. CDR3 DNA: TGTGCCATCAGTGAGGCGGACTATAATTCACCCCTCCACTTT.

This clone was recorded once. The rearrangement joins TRBV5-1 to TRBJ2-1, with TRBD2 matching 8 bases. V lost 3 bases, J lost 4 bases, and 6 bases stayed unmatched. Per the germline V gene, CDR1 is SGHRS and CDR2 is YFSETQ. The CDR3 has 15 residues. The CDR3 nucleotides read TGCGCCAGCAGCTCGGGAGGGACTTCGTACAATGAGCAGTTCTTC. It encodes CASSSGGTSYNEQFF.

The chain is built from TRBV27 and TRBJ2-7, with 7 bases lining up with TRBD1. Losses at the gene ends were 6 bases for V and 5 bases for J; bases not matched to a gene: 22. CDR3 length: 18 amino acids. Germline V gene lookup returns CDR1 MNHEY and CDR2 SMNVEV (reference sequence). The CDR3 region is CASSRRSGETGIAHEQYF. The CDR3, as DNA: TGTGCCAGCAGCCGTCGATCAGGAGAGACAGGGATTGCCCACGAGCAGTACTTC.

V and J are TRBV5-1 and TRBJ1-1; no clear D. Germline CDR1 and CDR2: SGHRS and YFSETQ. The CDR3 contains 14 residues. The V end lost 3 bases, the J end lost 2 bases, and 11 bases lay between the germline ends. DNA of the CDR3: TGCGCCAGCAGCTCGATGGTCGATAACACTGAAGCTTTCTTT. Residues: CASSSMVDNTEAFF.

V is TRBV5-1 and J is TRBJ2-3; 7 bases align to TRBD1. The CDR3 has 16 residues. CDR1 SGHRS and CDR2 YFSETQ come from the germline V gene. The trim removed 6 bases at V and 0 bases at J, leaving 10 bases unmatched. The CDR3 sequence is CASMEEGAPSTDTQYF. In DNA, the CDR3 is TGCGCCAGCATGGAAGAGGGGGCCCCTAGCACAGATACGCAGTATTTT.

V and J are TRBV7-2 and TRBJ1-5; tentative D call: TRBD1 (5 bases). This CDR3 region has 15 residues. CDR1 is SGHTA and CDR2 is FQGNSA in the germline V gene. V was cut by 2 bases and J by 0 bases, with 8 bases left in between. The CDR3 region is CASSLWGISNQPQHF. CDR3 DNA sequence: TGTGCCAGCAGCTTATGGGGCATTAGCAATCAGCCCCAGCATTTT. The full variable domain, with the rest looked up from reference TRBV7-2 and TRBJ1-5, is GAGVSQSPSNKVTEKGKDVELRCDPISGHTALYWYRQSLGQGLEFLIYFQGNSAPDKSGLPSDRFSAERTGGSVSTLTIQRTQQEDSAVYLCASSLWGISNQPQHFGDGTRLSIL.

The chain is built from TRBV7-2 and TRBJ1-6; a possible D gene is TRBD1 (6 bases). V was cut by 3 bases and J by 5 bases, with 17 bases left in between. The CDR3 runs to 17 residues. Germline CDR1 is SGHTA and CDR2 is FQGNSA. CDR3 sequence: CASSFSVQGTNNSPLHF. DNA of the CDR3: TGTGCCAGCAGCTTTTCAGTACAGGGAACTAATAATTCACCCCTCCACTTT. The full variable domain, in which reference TRBV7-2 and TRBJ1-6 provide the parts outside the CDR3, is GAGVSQSPSNKVTEKGKDVELRCDPISGHTALYWYRQSLGQGLEFLIYFQGNSAPDKSGLPSDRFSAERTGGSVSTLTIQRTQQEDSAVYLCASSFSVQGTNNSPLHFGNGTRLTVT.

Only one count was recorded for this clone. This chain links TRBV9 with TRBJ2-4, with D unresolved. V was cut by 0 bases and J by 1 base, with 11 bases left in between. The CDR3 runs 16 residues. The germline gives CDR1 SGDLS, CDR2 YYNGEE. CDR3 nucleotides: TGTGCCAGCAGCGTAGGGCCTTTAGTCGCCAAAAACATTCAGTACTTC. Residues: CASSVGPLVAKNIQYF.

The chain employs TRBV15 and TRBJ1-1; D gene ambiguous. Germline V gene lookup returns CDR1 LNHNV and CDR2 YYDKDF (reference sequence). Trimming pared 0 bases from V and 2 bases from J, leaving 4 bases between. The CDR3 has 13 amino acids. The CDR3 nucleotides read TGTGCCACCAGCAGAGATCCCAACACTGAAGCTTTCTTT. Protein product: CATSRDPNTEAFF.

The rearrangement links TRBV6-5 to TRBJ1-2, with 8 bases aligning to TRBD1. This CDR3 has 14 residues. Per the germline V gene, CDR1 is MNHEY and CDR2 is SVGAGI. With V trimmed by 6 bases and J by 0 bases, 3 bases remained unmatched. The CDR3 DNA follows: TGTGCCAGCAGCAGGGACAGGACTAACTATGGCTACACCTTC. Translated: CASSRDRTNYGYTF.

This sequence joins TRBV19 and TRBJ1-6, with 7 bases aligning to TRBD1. Trimming cost V 5 bases and J 7 bases; bases outside gene matches: 5. CDR1 is LNHDA and CDR2 is SQIVND in the germline V gene (reference sequence). This CDR3 contains 14 residues. In nucleotides, the CDR3 is TGTGCCAGTAGTCCCGACAGGGTCAATTCACCCCTCCACTTT. Amino acids: CASSPDRVNSPLHF.

V is TRBV30 and J is TRBJ1-1; possible D gene TRBD1, 6 bases. This CDR3 is built from 13 residues. The V end was cut by 7 bases, the J end by 3 bases, with 15 bases between. The germline V gene has CDR1 GTSNPN and CDR2 SVGIG (reference sequence). The CDR3 here is CAFGRGAYTEAFF. In DNA form, the CDR3 reads TGTGCCTTTGGACGGGGGGCTTACACTGAAGCTTTCTTT.

The chain recombines TRBV11-2 with TRBJ2-5; 14 positions match TRBD2. Germline values: CDR1 SGHAT, CDR2 FQNNGV. The CDR3 runs 17 residues. J lost 5 bases, V lost 5 bases, and 10 bases had no gene match. The CDR3 reads CASSAFGLAGGQETQYF. CDR3 nucleotide sequence: TGTGCCAGCAGCGCATTTGGACTAGCGGGGGGTCAGGAGACCCAGTACTTC. The full variable domain, in which reference TRBV11-2 and TRBJ2-5 provide the parts outside the CDR3, is EAGVAQSPRYKIIEKRQSVAFWCNPISGHATLYWYQQILGQGPKLLIQFQNNGVVDDSQLPKDRFSAERLKGVDSTLKIQPAKLEDSAVYLCASSAFGLAGGQETQYFGPGTRLLVL.

This chain uses TRBV15 with TRBJ1-6, with TRBD1 identical over 12 bases. J was trimmed by 10 bases and V by 1 base; bases with no gene match: 8. CDR3 length: 17 amino acids. Germline V gives CDR1 LNHNV, CDR2 YYDKDF (reference sequence). The CDR3 is CATSRGGTGGASSPLHF. The CDR3 bases are TGTGCCACCAGCAGAGGAGGGACAGGGGGCGCATCCTCACCCCTCCACTTT.

This clone was detected once. The chain has TRBV30 and TRBJ1-1; no reliable D call. V lost 2 bases to trimming and J lost 2 bases, with 6 bases between them. The germline gives CDR1 GTSNPN, CDR2 SVGIG (reference sequence). The CDR3 length is 12 residues. The CDR3 loop is CAWSQPNTEAFF. In nucleotides, the CDR3 is TGTGCCTGGAGTCAGCCAAACACTGAAGCTTTCTTT.

The genes are TRBV19 and TRBJ2-2; no definite D call. This CDR3 region has 12 residues. The V gene's germline CDR1 is LNHDA and CDR2 SQIVND (reference sequence). Trimming left V 10 bases short and J 3 bases short, with 9 bases between. The CDR3 spells CATIRHTGELFF. CDR3 DNA sequence: TGTGCCACCATAAGGCACACCGGGGAGCTGTTTTTT.

The table lists this clone with a count of one. The chain links TRBV9 to TRBJ2-5; 9 nucleotides align to TRBD1. Per the germline V gene, CDR1 is SGDLS and CDR2 is YYNGEE. The V and J ends lost 4 bases and 3 bases, in that order; junction bases with no gene match: 7. The CDR3 is made up of 15 amino acids. In DNA, the CDR3 is TGTGCCAGCAGCCCCCGGACAGGGGTAGAAGAGACCCAGTACTTC. This sequence encodes CASSPRTGVEETQYF.

The chain carries TRBV25-1 and TRBJ2-5; D call uncertain. CDR3 size: 13 residues. V was pared by 4 bases and J by 0 bases, with 6 bases between. The germline V gene encodes CDR1 MGHDK and CDR2 SYGVNS. The CDR3 nucleotides read TGTGCCAGCAGTGGCAGGAACCAAGAGACCCAGTACTTC. This translates into CASSGRNQETQYF.

V is TRBV11-2 and J is TRBJ2-2; 7 nucleotides align to TRBD2. Germline CDR1 and CDR2: SGHAT and FQNNGV. CDR3 length equals 14 residues. After removal of 6 bases from V and 7 bases from J, the junction contained 8 bases not matched to a gene. The CDR3 nucleotides read TGTGCCAGCAGACACGCGGGGGTGGACGGGGAGCTGTTTTTT. It translates to CASRHAGVDGELFF.

The genes are TRBV27 and TRBJ1-2; D possibly corresponds to TRBD1 (6 bases). With 5 bases removed from V and 3 bases from J, the gap between germline ends came to 19 bases. The CDR3 sequence is 16 residues long. Per the germline V gene, CDR1 is MNHEY and CDR2 is SMNVEV (reference sequence). CDR3 residues: CASSPWRGGGDYGYTF. In DNA, the CDR3 is TGTGCCAGCAGTCCCTGGAGGGGGGGCGGCGACTATGGCTACACCTTC.

The chain is built from TRBV7-3 and TRBJ2-1; 8 nucleotides line up with TRBD2. Germline-derived CDR1 and CDR2 are SGHTA and FQGTGA. Germline trimming cut 6 bases from V and 2 bases from J; bases unmatched to any gene: 6. The CDR3 contains 15 residues. The CDR3 coding sequence is TGTGCCAGCAGTCAGAGCGGGGGTCCCTACAATGAGCAGTTCTTC. This sequence encodes CASSQSGGPYNEQFF.

The chain has TRBV2 and TRBJ2-7; D not certain. CDR1 is SNHLY and CDR2 is FYNNEI in the germline V gene. This CDR3 is built from 13 residues. Trimming removed 2 bases from V and 7 bases from J, with 12 bases in between. In nucleotides, the CDR3 is TGTGCCAGCAGTGAACCCTTCGTTACGGAGCAGTACTTC. Translation: CASSEPFVTEQYF.

CDR3 in amino acids: CASSAGRLVRYGYTF. The CDR3 nucleotides are TGTGCCAGCAGCGCGGGACGTTTAGTTAGGTATGGCTACACCTTC. The chain uses TRBV9 and TRBJ1-2; weak D call: TRBD1 (5 bases). Deletions cut 3 bases from V and 5 bases from J, with 17 bases between. Germline CDR1 SGDLS, CDR2 YYNGEE. CDR3 size: 15 residues. Supplemented by reference TRBV9 and TRBJ1-2, the full variable domain reads DSGVTQTPKHLITATGQRVTLRCSPRSGDLSVYWYQQSLDQGLQFLIQYYNGEERAKGNILERFSAQQFPDLHSELNLSSLELGDSALYFCASSAGRLVRYGYTFGSGTRLTVV.

This clone has just a few counts. This chain connects TRBV5-8 to TRBJ1-5, with D unclear. Trimming pared 0 bases from V and 2 bases from J, leaving 6 bases between. The CDR3 spans 14 residues. Germline assignment: CDR1 SGHTS and CDR2 YDEGEE. The CDR3 is CASSLAGGNQPQHF. CDR3 nucleotide sequence: TGTGCCAGCAGCTTGGCTGGGGGCAATCAGCCCCAGCATTTT.

This sequence joins TRBV9 and TRBJ1-5; 9 bases agree with TRBD1. This CDR3 is built from 15 residues. CDR1 and CDR2 from the germline V gene are SGDLS and YYNGEE. V was pared by 4 bases and J by 4 bases, with 6 bases of the junction left unmatched. The CDR3 here is CASSPGTGKNQPQHF. CDR3 coding DNA: TGTGCCAGCAGCCCAGGGACAGGGAAAAATCAGCCCCAGCATTTT.

The rearrangement joins TRBV5-1 to TRBJ2-1; no clear D gene. The CDR3 is 15 residues long. The ends were cut back, 2 bases at V and 0 bases at J, with 9 bases in the middle. From germline, CDR1 is SGHRS and CDR2 YFSETQ. The CDR3 DNA follows: TGCGCCAGCAGCTTTACACAAAGCTCCTACAATGAGCAGTTCTTC. Protein: CASSFTQSSYNEQFF.

The chain employs TRBV6-1 and TRBJ2-7; no clear D gene. The V end lost 11 bases, the J end lost 5 bases, and 13 bases lay between the germline ends. This CDR3 comprises 11 residues. Germline V gene sequence: CDR1 MNHNS, CDR2 SASEGT. CDR3 coding DNA: TGTGCCGCCATGGGAATTCACGAGCAGTACTTC. Protein product: CAAMGIHEQYF.

This clone has only a few counts. V gene TRBV11-2 combines with J gene TRBJ1-3; D is uncertain. The germline V and J ends were trimmed by 0 bases and 4 bases, with 4 bases remaining between them. Germline CDR1 is SGHAT and CDR2 is FQNNGV. The CDR3 has 13 amino acids. CDR3 sequence (DNA): TGTGCCAGCAGCTTAGAACGAGGAAACACCATATATTTT. Protein: CASSLERGNTIYF.

The chain couples TRBV7-2 to TRBJ1-2; D is perhaps TRBD1 (6 bases). The CDR3 is made up of 15 amino acids. V lost 1 base, J lost 7 bases, and 16 bases lay in between. CDR1 is SGHTA and CDR2 is FQGNSA in the germline V gene. CDR3 sequence: CASSLGREQGPGYTF. The CDR3 DNA follows: TGTGCCAGCAGCTTAGGAAGGGAACAGGGACCTGGCTACACCTTC.